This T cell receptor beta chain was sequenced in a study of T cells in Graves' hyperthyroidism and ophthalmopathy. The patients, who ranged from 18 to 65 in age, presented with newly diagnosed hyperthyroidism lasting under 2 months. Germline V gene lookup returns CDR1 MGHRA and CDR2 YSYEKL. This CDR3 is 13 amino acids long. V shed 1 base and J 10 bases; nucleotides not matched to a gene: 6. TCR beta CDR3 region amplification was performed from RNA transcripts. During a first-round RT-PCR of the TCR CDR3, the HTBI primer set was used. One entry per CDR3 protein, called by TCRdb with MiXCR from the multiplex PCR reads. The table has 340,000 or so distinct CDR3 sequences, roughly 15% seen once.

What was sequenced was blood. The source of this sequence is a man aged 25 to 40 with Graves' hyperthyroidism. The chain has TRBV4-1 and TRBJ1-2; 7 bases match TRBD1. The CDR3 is CASSQGEGADYTF. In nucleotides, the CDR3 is TGCGCCAGCAGCCAAGGGGAGGGGGCCGACTACACCTTC.